This passage covers 9 T cell receptor beta chains from one sample sequenced in a study of blood T cell repertoires in COVID-19. Sequencing used immunoSEQ multiplex PCR; TCRdb keeps in-frame clones, though not all of them. The sample consists of about 120,000 clones, about three quarters of them appearing once. Source material: peripheral blood. The receptors stem from a woman aged 80 or over with active or convalescent COVID-19.

The rearrangement joins TRBV20-1 to TRBJ1-1, with 8 bases aligning to TRBD1. Trimming removed 3 bases from V and 11 bases from J; junction bases left unmatched: 5. Looked up from germline, CDR1 is DFQATT and CDR2 is SNEGSKA (reference sequence). This CDR3 is 11 amino acids long. CDR3 in amino acids: CSARDRAGAFF. The CDR3 nucleotides read TGCAGTGCTAGGGACAGGGCAGGGGCTTTCTTT.

Only one count was recorded for this clone. The chain employs TRBV18 and TRBJ2-5; 8 nucleotides match TRBD1. CDR3 length: 13 amino acids. Germline V gene sequence: CDR1 KGHSH, CDR2 LQKENI. Trimming cost V 4 bases and J 5 bases; bases outside gene matches: 3. The CDR3 spells CASSRQGTETQYF. The CDR3, as DNA: TGTGCCAGCTCACGACAGGGGACGGAGACCCAGTACTTC.

CDR3 region: CASTFYAGDGYTF. In nucleotides, the CDR3 is TGTGCCAGTACCTTTTATGCAGGGGATGGCTACACCTTC. The genes are TRBV2 and TRBJ1-2, with D possibly TRBD1 on 6 matching bases. In germline, CDR1 is SNHLY, CDR2 FYNNEI. Between the trimmed V and J ends, which lost 9 bases and 6 bases, there was a span of 17 bases. The CDR3 is 13 amino acids.

This clone was seen a single time. The V call is TRBV5-4, the J call TRBJ1-4, with unresolved D. The CDR3 is 15 amino acids. Germline loops: CDR1 SGHNT, CDR2 YYREEE (reference sequence). V lost 4 bases, J lost 3 bases, and 13 bases lay in between. In DNA, the CDR3 is TGTGCCAGCAGCACGGGATTCCACGCTAATGAAAAACTGTTTTTT. Amino acids: CASSTGFHANEKLFF.

The gene calls are TRBV5-1 and TRBJ2-7; TRBD1 aligns across 8 bases. Per germline, CDR1 SGHRS and CDR2 YFSETQ. The CDR3 sequence is 17 residues long. V lost 0 bases and J lost 7; bases outside the gene matches: 15. The CDR3 bases are TGCGCCAGCAGCTTGGAGACTTCAGGGGGCTGGGGAGGAGAGCAGTACTTC. Amino acid sequence: CASSLETSGGWGGEQYF.

A few counts support this clone. The chain combines TRBV7-2 with TRBJ1-5; D unclear. Germline CDR1 SGHTA, CDR2 FQGNSA. The V end was cut by 5 bases, the J end by 5 bases, with 7 bases between. This CDR3 has 12 residues. CDR3 in DNA: TGTGCCAGCAGCCCCCGTGATCAGCCCCAGCATTTT. This encodes CASSPRDQPQHF.

This clone was detected once. This chain joins TRBV18 and TRBJ1-1, with TRBD1 as a possible D gene (5 bases). V gave up 0 bases and J gave up 1 base, with 9 bases separating them. In germline, CDR1 is KGHSH, CDR2 LQKENI. The CDR3 is 15 residues long. The CDR3 region has the DNA TGTGCCAGCTCACCACCCCCGACAGAGAACACTGAAGCTTTCTTT. Translated: CASSPPPTENTEAFF.

The sample holds a few counts of this clone. The chain carries TRBV6-2 or TRBV6-3 and TRBJ2-7; perhaps TRBD1 as D (6 bases). CDR3 size: 16 residues. Germline V gene data show CDR1 as MNHEY and CDR2 as SVGEGT. V lost 5 bases and J lost 0, with 17 bases in between. The CDR3 spells CASSPWGHSNSYEQYF. The CDR3 region has the DNA TGTGCCAGCAGTCCCTGGGGACATTCGAACTCCTACGAGCAGTACTTC.

This rearrangement joins TRBV7-6 to TRBJ2-1; D perhaps matches TRBD1 (6 bases). Germline CDR1 reads SGHVS; CDR2 reads FNYEAQ. V was shortened by 1 base and J by 9 bases, with 22 bases between the two germline ends. The CDR3 spans 17 residues. The DNA for the CDR3 is TGTGCCAGCAGCTTAGTCGCAGGGGCAGGGGTTAGTGGTGAGCAGTTCTTC. Translated, it gives CASSLVAGAGVSGEQFF.